The sequence of this T cell receptor (beta chain) was determined in a study of blood T cell repertoires in COVID-19. On the study more broadly: From T cells, B-cell-depleted T cells, or PBMCs came the material, which was cDNA or gDNA.

V lost 4 bases and J 2 bases, leaving 13 bases between the germline ends. The CDR3 sequence is 15 residues long. Germline V gives CDR1 LGHDT, CDR2 YNNKEL (reference sequence). A Seattle source enrolled patients during active infection and followed them longitudinally. Some clones are missing from TCRdb's copy, which holds only in-frame ones; the method was immunoSEQ multiplex PCR. Of some 240,000 clones listed, approximately 90% are singletons. The sequence was obtained from a man aged 55 to 70 with COVID-19, enrolled during active disease. The sample comprised peripheral blood. The V gene is TRBV3-1 (or the pseudogene TRBV3-2), the J gene TRBJ2-3; weak D call: TRBD2 (5 bases). The CDR3 reads CASSRRSRTTDTQYF. CDR3 DNA: TGTGCCAGCAGCCGGAGGTCACGGACCACAGATACGCAGTATTTT.